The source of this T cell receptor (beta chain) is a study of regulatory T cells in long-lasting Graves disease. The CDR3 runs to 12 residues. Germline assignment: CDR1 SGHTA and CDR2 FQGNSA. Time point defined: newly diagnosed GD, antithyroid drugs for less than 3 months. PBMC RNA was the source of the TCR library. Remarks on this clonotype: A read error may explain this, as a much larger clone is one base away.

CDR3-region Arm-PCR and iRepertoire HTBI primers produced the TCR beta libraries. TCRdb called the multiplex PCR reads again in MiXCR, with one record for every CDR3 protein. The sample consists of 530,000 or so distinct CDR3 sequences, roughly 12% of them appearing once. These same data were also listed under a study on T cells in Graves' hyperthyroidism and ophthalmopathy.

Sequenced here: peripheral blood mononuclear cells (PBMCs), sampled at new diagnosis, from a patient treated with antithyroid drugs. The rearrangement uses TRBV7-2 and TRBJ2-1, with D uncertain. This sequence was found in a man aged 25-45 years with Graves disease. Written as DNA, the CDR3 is TGTGCCAGCAGCCTAATCTACAATGAGCAGTCCTTC. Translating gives CASSLIYNEQSF.